This T cell receptor (beta chain) comes out of a study of OX40 agonist ivuxolimab in advanced cancers. Study-wide context: Patients were dosed with the agonistic anti-OX40 (CD134) antibody ivuxolimab.

Clones were read by immunoSEQ multiplex PCR, and TCRdb kept only the in-frame ones, dropping some. The sample consists of roughly 74,000 clones, nearly 95% of them appearing once. Regarding the study as a whole: Clonal expansion from baseline to week 6 occurred in both CD4+ and CD8+ T cells. People who partly responded at 0.1-3.0 mg/kg had some of the least clonal expansion seen. Some patients without response likewise showed low normalized clonal expansion.

The J segment lost 2 bases and the V segment lost 4 bases, leaving 7 bases of the junction unmatched. The CDR3 has 16 residues. CDR1 and CDR2 from the germline V gene are SEHNR and FQNEAQ (reference sequence). A remark on this clone: Its antigen is not identified.

The sequence came from an adult with an advanced solid tumor such as melanoma, head and neck, liver or kidney cancer. The source material was CD4+ or CD8+ T cells sorted from blood, sampled in a trial of the OX40 agonist ivuxolimab. V gene TRBV7-9 combines with J gene TRBJ2-1, with 8 positions matching TRBD1. CDR3 region: CASSSEHRGAYNEQFF. The CDR3 DNA is TGTGCCAGCAGCTCCGAACACAGGGGGGCCTACAATGAGCAGTTCTTC.